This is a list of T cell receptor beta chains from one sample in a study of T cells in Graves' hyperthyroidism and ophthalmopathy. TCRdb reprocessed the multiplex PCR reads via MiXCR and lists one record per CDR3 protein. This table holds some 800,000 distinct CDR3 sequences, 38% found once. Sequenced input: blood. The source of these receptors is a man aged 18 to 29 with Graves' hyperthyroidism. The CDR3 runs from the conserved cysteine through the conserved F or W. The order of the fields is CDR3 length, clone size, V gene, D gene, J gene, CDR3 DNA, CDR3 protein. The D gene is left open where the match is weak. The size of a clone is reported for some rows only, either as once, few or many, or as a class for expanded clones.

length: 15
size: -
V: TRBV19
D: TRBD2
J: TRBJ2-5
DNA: TGTGCCAGTATTGACCCGGGACTAGCGGGAGAGACCCAGTACTTC
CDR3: CASIDPGLAGETQYF

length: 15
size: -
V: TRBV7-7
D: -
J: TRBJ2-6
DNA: TGTGCTAGCAGCCTAGGCAGCGAAGGGGCCAACGTCCTGACTTTC
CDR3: CASSLGSEGANVLTF

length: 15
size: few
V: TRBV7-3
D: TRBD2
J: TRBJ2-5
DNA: TGTGCCAGCAGCCCCGTGGGGCGGGAGGAAGAGACCCAGTACTTC
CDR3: CASSPVGREEETQYF

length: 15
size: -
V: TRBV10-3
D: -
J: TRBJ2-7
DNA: TGTGCCAGCAGTCGCTCCGGGACGGTGCCCTACGAGCAGTACTTC
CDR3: CASSRSGTVPYEQYF

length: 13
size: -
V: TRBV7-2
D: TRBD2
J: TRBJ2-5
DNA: TGTGCCAGCAGCTTACCGGGAGGGCAGACCCAGTACTTC
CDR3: CASSLPGGQTQYF

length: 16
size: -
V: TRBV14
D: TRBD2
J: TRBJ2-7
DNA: TGTGCCAGCAGCACCTGGCGGGCGGGAGGGCGGAACGAGCAGTACTTC
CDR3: CASSTWRAGGRNEQYF

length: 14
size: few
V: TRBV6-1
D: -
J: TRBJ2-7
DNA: TGTGCCAGCAGCTGGGCGACTCTACCCTACGAGCAGTACTTC
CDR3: CASSWATLPYEQYF

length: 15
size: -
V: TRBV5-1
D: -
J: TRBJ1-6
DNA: TGCGCCAGCAGCTTCCAGGGAGACTATAATTCACCCCTCCACTTT
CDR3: CASSFQGDYNSPLHF

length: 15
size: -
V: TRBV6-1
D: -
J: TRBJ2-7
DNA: TGTGCCAGCAGCCGCTTCCCCGGGACCCCCTACGAGCAGTACTTC
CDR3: CASSRFPGTPYEQYF

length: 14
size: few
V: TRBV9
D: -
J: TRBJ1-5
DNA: TGTGCCAGCAGCGTAGGCAAGGGCAATCAGCCCCAGCATTTT
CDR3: CASSVGKGNQPQHF

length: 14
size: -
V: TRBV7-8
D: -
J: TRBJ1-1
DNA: TGTGCCAGCAGGGGGACGAGGGGCGAGGGTGAAGCTTTCTTT
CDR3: CASRGTRGEGEAFF

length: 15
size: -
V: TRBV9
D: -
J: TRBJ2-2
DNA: TGTGCCAGCAAGGGGGACCTTAGGGACACCGGGGAGCTGTTTTTT
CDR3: CASKGDLRDTGELFF

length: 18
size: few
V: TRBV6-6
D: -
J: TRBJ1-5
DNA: TGTGCCAGCAGTGAAAAATTTGGGGCAGACTATAGCAATCAGCCCCAGCATTTT
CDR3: CASSEKFGADYSNQPQHF

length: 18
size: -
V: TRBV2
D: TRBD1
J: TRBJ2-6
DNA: TGTGCCAGCCAAGACAGGGGCCCTCATGAGTCTGGGGCCAACTTCCCGACTTTC
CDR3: CASQDRGPHESGANFPTF

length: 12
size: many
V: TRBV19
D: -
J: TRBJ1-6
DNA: TGTGCCAGTAACGACGTAGCTTCACCCCTCCACTTT
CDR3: CASNDVASPLHF

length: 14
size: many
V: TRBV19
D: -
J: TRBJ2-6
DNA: TGTGCCAGTAGTATCTGGTCTGGGGCCAACGTCCTGACTTTC
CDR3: CASSIWSGANVLTF

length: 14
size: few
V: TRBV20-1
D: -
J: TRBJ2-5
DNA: TGCAGTGCTAGAGCCGTAAGCGGACAAGAGACCCAGTACTTC
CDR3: CSARAVSGQETQYF

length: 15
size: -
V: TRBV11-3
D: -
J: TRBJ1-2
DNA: TGTGCCAGCAGCTTCCAGGTGCGGCTCAACTATGGCTACACCTTC
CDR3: CASSFQVRLNYGYTF

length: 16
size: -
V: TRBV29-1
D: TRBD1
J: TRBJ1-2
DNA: TGCGGCGTCCTACGGTGGCAGGGGGGATCGAACTATGGGTACACCTTC
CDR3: CGVLRWQGGSNYGYTF

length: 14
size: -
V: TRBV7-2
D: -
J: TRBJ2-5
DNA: TGTGCCAGCAGCTTATCCGCTGGGGGGGAGACCCAGTACTTC
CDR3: CASSLSAGGETQYF

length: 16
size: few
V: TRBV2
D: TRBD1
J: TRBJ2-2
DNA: TGTGCCAGCAGAGGCTTGGGACAGGGGAACACCGGGGAGCTGTTTTTT
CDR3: CASRGLGQGNTGELFF

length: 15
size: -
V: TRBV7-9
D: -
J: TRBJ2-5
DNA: TGTGCCAGCAGCTTAGCGGGAGTAGTGGGAGAGACCCAGTACTTC
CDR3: CASSLAGVVGETQYF

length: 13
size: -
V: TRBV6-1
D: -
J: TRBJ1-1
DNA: TGTGCCAGCAGTGAGAACAGGGTCGCTGAAGCTTTCTTT
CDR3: CASSENRVAEAFF

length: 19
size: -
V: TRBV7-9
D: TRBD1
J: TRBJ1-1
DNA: TGTGCCAGCAGCGCCGGGACAGGGGTGGGGTCCCTCATGAACACTGAAGCTTTCTTT
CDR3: CASSAGTGVGSLMNTEAFF

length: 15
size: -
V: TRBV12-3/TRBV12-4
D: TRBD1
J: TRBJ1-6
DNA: TGTGCCAGCAGTACCACCGGACAGGGGTATTCACCCCTCCACTTT
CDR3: CASSTTGQGYSPLHF

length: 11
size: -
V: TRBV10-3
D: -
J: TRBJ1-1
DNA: TGTGCCATCAGTGGAACGCTTGAAGCTTTCTTT
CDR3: CAISGTLEAFF

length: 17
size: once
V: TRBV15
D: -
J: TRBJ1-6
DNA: TGTGCCACCAGCAGAGATTCATTAGGGACCTATAATTCACCCCTCCACTTT
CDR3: CATSRDSLGTYNSPLHF

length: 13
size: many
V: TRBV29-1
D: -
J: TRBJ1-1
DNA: TGCAGCGTTGTCCTTCCCATATACACTGAAGCTTTCTTT
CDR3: CSVVLPIYTEAFF

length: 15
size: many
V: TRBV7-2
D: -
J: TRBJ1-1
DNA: TGTGCCAGCAGCTTAGCGCTTTCAGGGGCAGGGGAAGCTTTCTTT
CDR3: CASSLALSGAGEAFF

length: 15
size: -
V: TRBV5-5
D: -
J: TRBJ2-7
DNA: TGTGCCGGCAGCTGGGCGAGGGGCGGTGACTACGAGCAGTACTTC
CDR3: CAGSWARGGDYEQYF

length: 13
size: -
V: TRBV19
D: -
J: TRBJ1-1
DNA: TGTGCCAGTAGTGGGATGAGAGGCACTGAAGCTTTCTTT
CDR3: CASSGMRGTEAFF

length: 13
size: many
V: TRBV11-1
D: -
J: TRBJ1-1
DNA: TGTGCCAGCAGCCCCGACGGCGGCACTGAAGCTTTCTTT
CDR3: CASSPDGGTEAFF

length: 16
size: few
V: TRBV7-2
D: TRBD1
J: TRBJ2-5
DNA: TGTGCCAGCAGCCTACTCGGGACAGGGGGGCAAGAGACCCAGTACTTC
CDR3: CASSLLGTGGQETQYF

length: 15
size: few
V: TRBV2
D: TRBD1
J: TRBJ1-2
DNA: TGTGCCAGCAGTCCGGGACAGGGAGGGTTCAATGGCTACACCTTC
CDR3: CASSPGQGGFNGYTF

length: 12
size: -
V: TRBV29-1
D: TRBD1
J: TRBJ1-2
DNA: TGCAGCGTGCGGACAGGGGTGCGCGGCTACACCTTC
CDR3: CSVRTGVRGYTF

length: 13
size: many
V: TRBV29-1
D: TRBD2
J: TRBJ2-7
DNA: TGCAGCGTTGCTGTTAGCGGGATTTACGAGCAGTACTTC
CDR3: CSVAVSGIYEQYF

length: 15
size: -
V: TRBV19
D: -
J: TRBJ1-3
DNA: TGTGCCAGTAGGAATCCGGACAGCGCTGGAAACACCATATATTTT
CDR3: CASRNPDSAGNTIYF

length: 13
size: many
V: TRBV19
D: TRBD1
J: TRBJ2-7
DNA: TGTGCCAGTAGATCGGGACAGGGCTACGAGCAGTACTTC
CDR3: CASRSGQGYEQYF

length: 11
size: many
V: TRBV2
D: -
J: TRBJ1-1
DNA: TGTGCCAGCAGTGAAGGAGGGAGGACTTTCTTT
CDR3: CASSEGGRTFF